Sequencing of this T cell receptor beta chain was carried out in a study of multiple sclerosis patients with progressive multifocal leukoencephalopathy. As to time point: time of PML onset. The protocol was immunoSEQ multiplex PCR, while the TCRdb copy is restricted to in-frame clones and leaves out a portion. The sample has tens of thousands of clones, approximately 85% seen once; the top ten hold around 12%. CDR3 size: 15 residues. Trimming at V came to 4 bases and at J to 5 bases, leaving 6 bases not matched to a gene. Germline lookup yields CDR1 MNHNS and CDR2 SASEGT. The sample here was PBMCs, taken from a patient treated with natalizumab. The receptor was isolated from a woman younger than 45 with progressive multifocal leukoencephalopathy. The rearrangement joins TRBV6-1 to TRBJ2-7, with 12 bases matching TRBD2. The CDR3 loop reads CASSGLAGERNEQYF. CDR3 in DNA: TGTGCCAGCAGTGGACTAGCGGGAGAAAGGAACGAGCAGTACTTC.